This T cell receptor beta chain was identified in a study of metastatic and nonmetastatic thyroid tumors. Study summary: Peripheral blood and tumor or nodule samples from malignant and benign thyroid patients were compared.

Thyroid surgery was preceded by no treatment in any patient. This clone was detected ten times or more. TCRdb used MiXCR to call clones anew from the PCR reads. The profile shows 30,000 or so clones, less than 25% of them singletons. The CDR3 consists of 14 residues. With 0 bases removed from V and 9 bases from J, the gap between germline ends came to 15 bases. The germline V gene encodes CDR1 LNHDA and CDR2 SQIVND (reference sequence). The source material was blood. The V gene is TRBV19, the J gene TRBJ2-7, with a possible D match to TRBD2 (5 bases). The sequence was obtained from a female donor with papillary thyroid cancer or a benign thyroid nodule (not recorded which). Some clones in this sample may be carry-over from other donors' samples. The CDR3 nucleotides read TGTGCCAGTAGTATAGATCTTCGGACTCCCGTGCAGTACTTC. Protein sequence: CASSIDLRTPVQYF.